These 29 T cell receptor beta chains came from one sample sequenced in a study of Ad26.COV2.S vaccination and SARS-CoV-2 variants. Sequenced by immunoSEQ multiplex PCR; TCRdb stores in-frame clones only, minus some. The sample records around 370,000 clones, 90% to 95% being singletons. The sequencing used peripheral blood, collected after recovery from COVID-19. Receptors originate from a human donor who had recovered from COVID-19.

V usage is TRBV4-1 and J usage is TRBJ1-3; D unresolved. The germline V gene encodes CDR1 MGHRA and CDR2 YSYEKL. The CDR3 length is 14 residues. Trimming stripped 4 bases from V and 7 bases from J, with 14 bases between. CDR3 sequence (DNA): TGCGCCAGCAGCCCCTCTCCCCTTGCGAACACCATATATTTT. Translated: CASSPSPLANTIYF.

The chain combines TRBV6-6 with TRBJ1-5; TRBD1 is a possible D gene (6 bases). Germline V gives CDR1 MNHNY, CDR2 SVGAGI (reference sequence). The CDR3 sequence is 15 residues long. V lost 2 bases and J lost 4, with 12 bases in between. For the CDR3, the DNA is TGTGCCAGCAGTTACGTTTTAGGGGGGAATCAGCCCCAGCATTTT. This sequence encodes CASSYVLGGNQPQHF.

The genes are TRBV14 and TRBJ2-3; D is unresolved. Between the trimmed V and J ends, which lost 0 bases and 0 bases, there was a span of 13 bases. Per the germline V gene, CDR1 is SGHDN and CDR2 is FVKESK. This CDR3 comprises 17 residues. In DNA, the CDR3 is TGTGCCAGCAGCCAAGATTTGGCAGCCCCTAGCACAGATACGCAGTATTTT. This sequence encodes CASSQDLAAPSTDTQYF.

This clone was seen just once. The CDR3 region is CASRKNQETQYF. The DNA of the CDR3 is TGTGCCAGCAGAAAAAACCAAGAGACCCAGTACTTC. This rearrangement joins TRBV6-5 to TRBJ2-5; D is ambiguous. Trimming left V 6 bases short and J 0 bases short, with 5 bases between. The CDR3 has 12 residues. In germline, CDR1 is MNHEY, CDR2 SVGAGI.

In its sample, this clone was seen once. The chain has TRBV10-3 and TRBJ1-2, with D perhaps TRBD1 (5 bases). The CDR3 loop spans 14 amino acids. Germline-derived CDR1 and CDR2 are ENHRY and SYGVKD. V lost 6 bases to trimming and J lost 4 bases, with 15 bases between them. The CDR3 reads CAISTGSSTYGYTF. CDR3 DNA: TGTGCCATCAGCACAGGTAGCTCCACCTATGGCTACACCTTC.

The CDR3 loop is CASSIDSGGEETQYF. DNA of the CDR3: TGTGCCAGTAGTATAGATTCTGGAGGGGAAGAGACCCAGTACTTC. The chain employs TRBV19 and TRBJ2-5; a weak D match, TRBD2 (6 bases). CDR1 and CDR2 from the germline V gene are LNHDA and SQIVND (reference sequence). CDR3 length: 15 residues. V gave up 0 bases and J gave up 3 bases, with 11 bases separating them.

The genes are TRBV2 and TRBJ2-3, with TRBD2 matching over 9 bases. The junction had 9 bases not matched to a gene; V was cut back by 6 bases and J by 5 bases. The CDR3 totals 15 residues. Germline V gene data show CDR1 as SNHLY and CDR2 as FYNNEI. The CDR3 reads CASRLTSGFVDTQYF. Here the CDR3 DNA reads TGTGCCAGCAGGTTGACTAGCGGCTTCGTAGATACGCAGTATTTT.

This clone was counted between two and nine times. The chain couples TRBV19 to TRBJ1-5, with D maybe TRBD1 (5 bases). V was clipped by 3 bases and J by 5 bases, with 11 bases between them. The CDR3 is 14 amino acids. Germline loops: CDR1 LNHDA, CDR2 SQIVND (reference sequence). CDR3 sequence reads: CASSISRDDQPQHF. The CDR3 DNA is TGTGCCAGTAGTATTTCCAGGGATGATCAGCCCCAGCATTTT.

J is TRBJ1-1 and V is TRBV7-8; D not resolved. The V gene lost 5 bases and the J gene lost 6 bases, with 22 bases spanning the gap. The CDR3 sequence is 16 residues long. From germline, CDR1 is SGHVS and CDR2 FQNEAQ. The CDR3 loop reads CASSNPRSRLRSEAFF. CDR3 DNA sequence: TGTGCCAGCAGCAATCCTCGTTCGCGGTTGCGGTCTGAAGCTTTCTTT.

About this clone itself: The sample carries other DNA sequences with the same CDR3. As DNA, the CDR3 is TGTGCCAGCAGTTCAAATTCACCCCTCCACTTT. The encoded protein is CASSSNSPLHF. V is TRBV6-5 and J is TRBJ1-6; D ambiguous. The CDR3 sequence is 11 residues long. V lost 4 bases and J lost 7, with 2 bases in between. Germline CDR1 is MNHEY and CDR2 is SVGAGI.

A few counts support this clone. This sequence joins TRBV27 and TRBJ1-5; possible D gene TRBD1, 6 bases. CDR1 is MNHEY and CDR2 is SMNVEV in the germline V gene (reference sequence). V lost 2 bases, J lost 5 bases, and 7 bases lay in between. This CDR3 region has 13 residues. The CDR3 here is CASSLQGHQPQHF. DNA for the CDR3: TGTGCCAGCAGTTTACAGGGGCATCAGCCCCAGCATTTT.

This sequence joins TRBV7-2 and TRBJ2-5, with 11 bases matching TRBD2. Germline values: CDR1 SGHTA, CDR2 FQGNSA. CDR3 length equals 15 residues. V lost 4 bases, J lost 7 bases, and 8 bases stayed unmatched. CDR3 amino acids: CASSSPTTSGTTQYF. In DNA, the CDR3 is TGTGCCAGCAGCTCCCCAACGACTAGCGGGACGACCCAGTACTTC.

The genes are TRBV27 and TRBJ2-5; D gene ambiguous. Germline V CDR1 and CDR2: MNHEY, SMNVEV (reference sequence). The CDR3 is 12 residues long. The V end was cut by 8 bases, the J end by 5 bases, with 12 bases between. For the CDR3, the DNA is TGTGCCAGCCAATCGGTCGGGGAGACCCAGTACTTC. Amino acids: CASQSVGETQYF.

The chain combines TRBV7-9 with TRBJ2-5; 7 bases are shared with TRBD2. The germline CDR1 and CDR2 sequences are SEHNR and FQNEAQ (reference sequence). V lost 3 bases, J lost 5 bases, and 0 bases stayed unmatched. The CDR3 loop spans 12 amino acids. As DNA, the CDR3 is TGTGCCAGCAGCTTCGGGGGGGAGACCCAGTACTTC. This gives the protein CASSFGGETQYF.

This clone came up once. The CDR3 sequence is CASSTTGGQGAYNEQFF. Here the CDR3 DNA reads TGTGCCAGCTCAACAACTGGCGGACAGGGGGCTTACAATGAGCAGTTCTTC. The rearrangement joins TRBV18 to TRBJ2-1, with 11 nucleotides matching TRBD1. This CDR3 has 17 amino acids. The germline V gene encodes CDR1 KGHSH and CDR2 LQKENI. The junction had 10 bases not matched to a gene; V was cut back by 5 bases and J by 4 bases.

The chain carries TRBV7-9 and TRBJ2-3; D gene ambiguous. The CDR3 sequence is 10 residues long. The V end lost 1 base, the J end lost 9 bases, and 2 bases lay between the germline ends. The germline gives CDR1 SEHNR, CDR2 FQNEAQ (reference sequence). CDR3: CASSLGTQYF. The CDR3 DNA reads TGTGCCAGCAGCTTAGGCACGCAGTATTTT. Looking up the rest from reference TRBV7-9 and TRBJ2-3 gives the full variable domain: DTGVSQNPRHKITKRGQNVTFRCDPISEHNRLYWYRQTLGQGPEFLTYFQNEAQLEKSRLLSDRFSAERPKGSFSTLEIQRTEQGDSAMYLCASSLGTQYFGPGTRLTVL.

The V call is TRBV7-2, the J call TRBJ1-5, with D possibly TRBD1 on 6 matching bases. This CDR3 region has 18 residues. Looked up from germline, CDR1 is SGHTA and CDR2 is FQGNSA. Trimming stripped 2 bases from V and 2 bases from J, with 19 bases between. The CDR3 spells CASSLQRDTSGGNQPQHF. The CDR3 bases are TGTGCCAGCAGCTTACAGCGGGACACCTCCGGGGGCAATCAGCCCCAGCATTTT.

This chain connects TRBV5-1 to TRBJ2-3; 7 bases fit TRBD1. V lost 3 bases to trimming and J lost 0 bases; unmatched junction nucleotides: 4. The CDR3 covers 15 residues. Germline CDR1 SGHRS, CDR2 YFSETQ. The CDR3 is CASSSKGASTDTQYF. CDR3 sequence (DNA): TGCGCCAGCAGCTCGAAGGGGGCTAGCACAGATACGCAGTATTTT. The full variable domain, with the rest looked up from reference TRBV5-1 and TRBJ2-3, is KAGVTQTPRYLIKTRGQQVTLSCSPISGHRSVSWYQQTPGQGLQFLFEYFSETQRNKGNFPGRFSGRQFSNSRSEMNVSTLELGDSALYLCASSSKGASTDTQYFGPGTRLTVL.

The rearrangement joins TRBV3-1 (or the pseudogene TRBV3-2) to TRBJ2-2; 12 positions agree with TRBD2. The V and J ends lost 4 bases and 3 bases, in that order; junction bases with no gene match: 3. The CDR3 is 16 amino acids. Germline CDR1 reads LGHDT; CDR2 reads YNNKEL (reference sequence). CDR3 region: CASSPRLAGDTGELFF. DNA of the CDR3: TGTGCCAGCAGCCCACGACTAGCGGGAGACACCGGGGAGCTGTTTTTT.

This chain links TRBV9 with TRBJ2-7; 7 bases line up with TRBD1. The CDR3 spans 14 residues. V lost 4 bases, J lost 1 base, and 5 bases stayed unmatched. The germline CDR1 and CDR2 sequences are SGDLS and YYNGEE. For the CDR3, the DNA is TGTGCCAGCAGCCCGACAGGGCCATCCTACGAGCAGTACTTC. Amino acid sequence: CASSPTGPSYEQYF. Full variable domain (rest looked up from reference TRBV9 and TRBJ2-7): DSGVTQTPKHLITATGQRVTLRCSPRSGDLSVYWYQQSLDQGLQFLIQYYNGEERAKGNILERFSAQQFPDLHSELNLSSLELGDSALYFCASSPTGPSYEQYFGPGTRLTVT.

The chain recombines TRBV5-1 with TRBJ2-2; 14 bases map to TRBD2. The germline V gene has CDR1 SGHRS and CDR2 YFSETQ. Unmatched junction bases numbered 8, after V lost 4 bases and J lost 0 bases. CDR3 length: 19 amino acids. As DNA, the CDR3 is TGCGCCAGCAGCACCGTAGGACTAGCGGGGGGCTCGAACACCGGGGAGCTGTTTTTT. Amino acids: CASSTVGLAGGSNTGELFF. Complete variable domain (other parts from reference TRBV5-1 and TRBJ2-2): KAGVTQTPRYLIKTRGQQVTLSCSPISGHRSVSWYQQTPGQGLQFLFEYFSETQRNKGNFPGRFSGRQFSNSRSEMNVSTLELGDSALYLCASSTVGLAGGSNTGELFFGEGSRLTVL.

The chain recombines TRBV6-5 with TRBJ1-4, with a tentative D call TRBD1 (6 bases). This CDR3 is 15 amino acids long. Trimming stripped 4 bases from V and 8 bases from J, with 17 bases between. Germline V gene sequence: CDR1 MNHEY, CDR2 SVGAGI. The CDR3 protein is CASSSGGRPAEKLFF. The CDR3 nucleotides read TGTGCCAGCAGTTCCGGGGGCAGGCCGGCGGAAAAACTGTTTTTT.

The chain links TRBV6-2 or TRBV6-3 to TRBJ1-1; TRBD1 might be the D (5 bases). Trimming stripped 5 bases from V and 4 bases from J, with 14 bases between. Germline CDR1 reads MNHEY; CDR2 reads SVGEGT. The length of the CDR3 is 14 residues. CDR3 amino acids: CASSITRDGTEAFF. The CDR3 DNA follows: TGTGCCAGCAGTATCACAAGGGACGGCACTGAAGCTTTCTTT.

Worth noting for this clone: The junction and the germline gene differ at one end; a read error may be behind it. The chain combines TRBV7-2 with TRBJ2-1; 13 nucleotides match TRBD2. The CDR3 consists of 14 residues. Germline loops: CDR1 SGHTA, CDR2 FQGNSA. DNA of the CDR3: TGTGCCGGCAGCTTTACTAGCGGGGGGGCCGAGCAGTTCTTC. It codes for CAGSFTSGGAEQFF. Drawing the rest from reference TRBV7-2 and TRBJ2-1, the complete variable domain is GAGVSQSPSNKVTEKGKDVELRCDPISGHTALYWYRQSLGQGLEFLIYFQGNSAPDKSGLPSDRFSAERTGGSVSTLTIQRTQQEDSAVYLCAGSFTSGGAEQFFGPGTRLTVL.

The chain recombines TRBV4-2 with TRBJ1-1; 8 bases agree with TRBD1. Germline loops: CDR1 LGHNA, CDR2 YNFKEQ. Trimming cost V 4 bases and J 4 bases; bases outside gene matches: 8. The CDR3 runs to 15 residues. The CDR3 DNA reads as TGTGCCAGCAGCCGAATCCAGGGGGCTGTCACTGAAGCTTTCTTT. Its translation: CASSRIQGAVTEAFF.

The chain joins TRBV27 to TRBJ2-3, with D possibly being TRBD1 (5 bases). The CDR3 has 13 residues. Germline CDR1 MNHEY, CDR2 SMNVEV (reference sequence). Trimming shortened V by 6 bases and J by 2 bases, and 9 bases separated the two germline ends. CDR3 coding DNA: TGTGCCAGCAGCCGACAGTTCACAGATACGCAGTATTTT. Translation: CASSRQFTDTQYF.

The chain combines TRBV12-3 or TRBV12-4 with TRBJ1-6; D not resolved. V dropped 5 bases and J dropped 5 bases, with 7 bases sitting between them. CDR3 length equals 13 residues. The chain's CDR3 is CASSTFNNSPLHF. The CDR3 nucleotides are TGTGCCAGCAGTACATTTAATAATTCACCCCTCCACTTT.

This clone was seen only a few times. The same CDR3 arises from other DNA sequences in this sample as well. The chain couples TRBV27 to TRBJ1-5; 9 bases line up with TRBD1. V was clipped by 6 bases and J by 1 base; unmatched bases: 4. Germline-derived CDR1 and CDR2 are MNHEY and SMNVEV (reference sequence). This CDR3 comprises 15 residues. CDR3 sequence reads: CASSPGTGSNQPQHF. CDR3 nucleotides: TGTGCCAGCAGCCCCGGGACAGGGAGCAATCAGCCCCAGCATTTT.

The CDR3 here is CASSFRGPSGTSTDTQYF. CDR3 coding DNA: TGCGCCAGCAGCTTTCGTGGACCTAGCGGGACCAGCACAGATACGCAGTATTTT. The V call is TRBV5-1, the J call TRBJ2-3; 9 nucleotides line up with TRBD2. The V gene's germline CDR1 is SGHRS and CDR2 YFSETQ. J lost 0 bases, V lost 2 bases, and 10 bases had no gene match. The CDR3 runs to 18 residues.